This TCR beta chain was sequenced during a study of radiotherapy plus CTLA-4 blockade in lung cancer. Concerning this clone itself: Antigen specificity is unknown.

Only in-frame clones appear in the TCRdb table, and some are missing; sequencing was by immunoSEQ multiplex PCR. The repertoire consists of about 85,000 clones, with approximately 83% occurring once and the leading ten covering approximately 1.9%. Those with chemo-refractory metastatic non-small-cell lung cancer were treated with focal radiation combined with CTLA-4 blockade using ipilimumab. The study, taken as a whole, reports: Response was reportedly best predicted by early blood T cell clone dynamics, with interferon-beta. Peripheral blood showed expansion of tumor-derived TCR clones after radiotherapy and ipilimumab.

Trimming cost V 5 bases and J 2 bases; bases outside gene matches: 3. Germline CDR1 reads MNHNS; CDR2 reads SASEGT. CDR3 length equals 14 residues. This TCR was recovered from a human donor with non-small cell lung cancer who had a partial response to radiotherapy plus ipilimumab. The chain couples TRBV6-1 to TRBJ1-3; 7 positions agree with TRBD1. This specimen consisted of peripheral blood, obtained from a patient treated with radiotherapy plus ipilimumab. The CDR3 region is CASSPDRAGNTIYF. The CDR3 coding sequence is TGTGCCAGCAGTCCTGACAGGGCTGGAAACACCATATATTTT.